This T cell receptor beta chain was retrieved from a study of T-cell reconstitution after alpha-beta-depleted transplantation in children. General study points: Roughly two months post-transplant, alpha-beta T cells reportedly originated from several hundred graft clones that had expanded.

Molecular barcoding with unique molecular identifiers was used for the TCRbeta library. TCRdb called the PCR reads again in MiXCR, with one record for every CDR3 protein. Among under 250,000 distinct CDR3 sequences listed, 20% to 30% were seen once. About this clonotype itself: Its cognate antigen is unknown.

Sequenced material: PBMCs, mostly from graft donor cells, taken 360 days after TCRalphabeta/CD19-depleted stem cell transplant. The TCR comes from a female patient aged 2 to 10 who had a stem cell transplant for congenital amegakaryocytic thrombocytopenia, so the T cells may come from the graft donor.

The CDR3 DNA is TGCGCCAGCAGCCAAGATAGAGTTACCGGGGAGCTGTTTTTT. Encoded protein: CASSQDRVTGELFF. The gene calls are TRBV4-1 and TRBJ2-2; D is uncertain. The CDR3 is made up of 14 amino acids. V was pared by 0 bases and J by 5 bases, with 7 bases between. Germline-derived CDR1 and CDR2 are MGHRA and YSYEKL.